Here is one TCR beta chain with its context. V lost 2 bases to trimming and J lost 4 bases, with 14 bases between them. Germline V lookup: CDR1 MDHEN, CDR2 SYDVKM. This CDR3 is 16 amino acids long. This sample was taken from a study of blood T cell repertoires in COVID-19. As for the study in general: COVID-19 samples from acute and convalescent phases originated in the United States, Italy and Spain.

Authors' data handling: Reference gene primers were amplified, and this amplification served to estimate nucleated cell counts. Repertoires were generated with immunoSEQ multiplex PCR, while TCRdb's copy carries only in-frame clones and drops some. The V and J calls and clone size are taken from that table; D and trimming were inferred from the DNA. The sample has 120,000 to 150,000 clones, roughly 80% seen once. The origin of this receptor is a woman between 18 and 29 years old who had been exposed to COVID-19. The sequencing input was PBMCs or T cells enriched from blood (not recorded which). V gene TRBV28 combines with J gene TRBJ2-2; TRBD2 is a possible D gene (6 bases). The CDR3 bases are TGTGCCAGCAGTTTAGAGGGAGGTGGTAGCACCGGGGAGCTGTTTTTT. It specifies CASSLEGGGSTGELFF.